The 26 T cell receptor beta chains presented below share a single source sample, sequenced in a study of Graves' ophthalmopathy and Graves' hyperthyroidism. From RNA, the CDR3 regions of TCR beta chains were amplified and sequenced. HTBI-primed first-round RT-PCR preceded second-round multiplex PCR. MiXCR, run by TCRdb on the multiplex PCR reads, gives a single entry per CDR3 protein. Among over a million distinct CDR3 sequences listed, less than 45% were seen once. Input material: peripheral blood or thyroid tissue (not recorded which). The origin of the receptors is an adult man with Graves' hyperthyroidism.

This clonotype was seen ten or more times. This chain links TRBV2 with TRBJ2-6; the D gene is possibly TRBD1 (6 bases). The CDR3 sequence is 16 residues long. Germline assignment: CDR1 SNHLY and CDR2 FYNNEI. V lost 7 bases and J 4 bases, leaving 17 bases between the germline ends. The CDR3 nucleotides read TGTGCCAGCAAGGAAGGATCAGGGGCCGGGGCCAACGTCCTGACTTTC. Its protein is CASKEGSGAGANVLTF.

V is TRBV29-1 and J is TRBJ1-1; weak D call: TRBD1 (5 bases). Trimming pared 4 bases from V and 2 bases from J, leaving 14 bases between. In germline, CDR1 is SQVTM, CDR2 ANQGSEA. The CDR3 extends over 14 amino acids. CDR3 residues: CSVVKEGSNTEAFF. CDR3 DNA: TGCAGCGTTGTGAAGGAGGGGAGTAACACTGAAGCTTTCTTT.

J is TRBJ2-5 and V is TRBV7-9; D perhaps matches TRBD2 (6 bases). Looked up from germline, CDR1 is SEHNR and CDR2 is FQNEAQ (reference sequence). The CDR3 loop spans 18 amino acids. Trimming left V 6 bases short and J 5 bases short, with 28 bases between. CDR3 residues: CASSFLAREELDGETQYF. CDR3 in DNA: TGTGCCAGCAGTTTCCTTGCAAGGGAGGAACTCGATGGGGAGACCCAGTACTTC.

Written as DNA, the CDR3 is TGTGCCAGCACAGGACAGGGATACCAAGAGACCCAGTACTTC. Translated, it gives CASTGQGYQETQYF. The J gene is TRBJ2-5, the V gene TRBV12-3 or TRBV12-4; 8 nucleotides line up with TRBD1. There are 14 residues in the CDR3. The J segment lost 0 bases and the V segment lost 7 bases, leaving 4 bases of the junction unmatched.

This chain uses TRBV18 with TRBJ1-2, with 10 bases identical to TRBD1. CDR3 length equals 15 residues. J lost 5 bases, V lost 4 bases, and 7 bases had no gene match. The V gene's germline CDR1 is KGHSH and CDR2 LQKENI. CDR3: CASSLTGTGEYGYTF. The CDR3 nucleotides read TGTGCCAGCTCACTTACCGGGACAGGGGAGTATGGCTACACCTTC.

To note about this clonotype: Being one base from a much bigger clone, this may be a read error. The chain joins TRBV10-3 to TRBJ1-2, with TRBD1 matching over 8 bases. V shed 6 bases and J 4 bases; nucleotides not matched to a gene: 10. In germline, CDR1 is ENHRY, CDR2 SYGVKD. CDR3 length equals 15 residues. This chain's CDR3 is CAIRDRRGHGYGYTF. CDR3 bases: TGTGCCATCAGGGACCGCAGGGGGCACGGCTATGGCTACACCTTC.

This chain's CDR3 is CASGAPGGNTIYF. The CDR3 region has the DNA TGTGCCAGCGGCGCCCCTGGAGGAAACACCATATATTTT. The rearrangement uses TRBV9 and TRBJ1-3; D is unclear. CDR1 and CDR2 from the germline V gene are SGDLS and YYNGEE. Trimming cost V 7 bases and J 4 bases, with 12 bases left between them. The CDR3 contains 13 residues.

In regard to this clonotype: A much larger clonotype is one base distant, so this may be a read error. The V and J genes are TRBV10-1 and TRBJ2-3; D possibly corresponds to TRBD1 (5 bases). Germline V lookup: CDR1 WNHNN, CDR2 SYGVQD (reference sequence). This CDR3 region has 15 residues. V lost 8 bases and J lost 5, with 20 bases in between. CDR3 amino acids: CASPKSTNGQDTQYF. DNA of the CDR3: TGCGCCAGCCCTAAGAGTACCAACGGACAAGATACGCAGTATTTT.

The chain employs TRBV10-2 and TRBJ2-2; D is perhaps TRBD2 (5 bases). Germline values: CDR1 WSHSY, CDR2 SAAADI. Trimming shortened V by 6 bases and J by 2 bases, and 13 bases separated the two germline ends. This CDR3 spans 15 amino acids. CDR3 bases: TGCGCCAGCAGGCCGGGGAGCGGCAACACCGGGGAGCTGTTTTTT. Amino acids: CASRPGSGNTGELFF.

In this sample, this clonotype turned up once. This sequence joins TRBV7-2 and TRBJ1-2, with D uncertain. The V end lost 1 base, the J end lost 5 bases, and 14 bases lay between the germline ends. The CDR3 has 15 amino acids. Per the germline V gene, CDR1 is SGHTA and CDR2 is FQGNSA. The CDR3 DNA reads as TGTGCCAGCAGCTTAGATGCAGCGCCGGGGTATGGCTACACCTTC. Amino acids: CASSLDAAPGYGYTF.

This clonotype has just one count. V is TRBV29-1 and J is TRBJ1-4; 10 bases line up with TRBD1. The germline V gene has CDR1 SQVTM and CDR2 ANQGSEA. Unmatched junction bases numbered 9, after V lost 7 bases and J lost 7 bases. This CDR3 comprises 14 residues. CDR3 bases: TGCAGCGCACCACGGGACAGGGGAACTGAAAAACTGTTTTTT. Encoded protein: CSAPRDRGTEKLFF.

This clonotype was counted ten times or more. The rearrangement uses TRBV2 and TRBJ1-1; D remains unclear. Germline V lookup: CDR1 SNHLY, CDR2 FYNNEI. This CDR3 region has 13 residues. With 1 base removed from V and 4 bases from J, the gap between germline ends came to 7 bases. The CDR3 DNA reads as TGTGCCAGCAGTGAAGAGGGTGGCACTGAAGCTTTCTTT. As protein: CASSEEGGTEAFF.

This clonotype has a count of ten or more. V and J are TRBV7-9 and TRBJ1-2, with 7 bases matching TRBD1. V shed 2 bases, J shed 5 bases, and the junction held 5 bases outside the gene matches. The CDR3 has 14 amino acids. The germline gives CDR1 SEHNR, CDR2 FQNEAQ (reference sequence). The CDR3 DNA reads TGTGCCAGCAGCTTAACCGGGACAGAATATGGCTACACCTTC. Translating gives CASSLTGTEYGYTF.

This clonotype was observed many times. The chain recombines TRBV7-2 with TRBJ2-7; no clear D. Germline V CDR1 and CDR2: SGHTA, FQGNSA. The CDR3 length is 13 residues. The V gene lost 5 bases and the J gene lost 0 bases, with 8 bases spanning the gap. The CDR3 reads CASSHGHSYEQYF. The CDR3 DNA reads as TGTGCCAGCAGCCACGGTCACTCCTACGAGCAGTACTTC.

CDR3 in DNA: TGTGCCAGTAGTATCACAGGTTTCACTGAAGCTTTCTTT. This sequence encodes CASSITGFTEAFF. The V gene is TRBV19, the J gene TRBJ1-1; TRBD1 is a possible D gene (5 bases). V gave up 3 bases and J gave up 4 bases, with 9 bases separating them. CDR3 length equals 13 residues. Looked up from germline, CDR1 is LNHDA and CDR2 is SQIVND (reference sequence).

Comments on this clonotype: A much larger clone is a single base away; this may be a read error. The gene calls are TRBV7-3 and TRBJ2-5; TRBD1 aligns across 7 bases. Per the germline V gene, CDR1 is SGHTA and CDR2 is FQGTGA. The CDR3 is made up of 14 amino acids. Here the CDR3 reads CASSGWDSQGTQYF. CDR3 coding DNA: TGTGCCAGCAGCGGGTGGGACAGCCAAGGGACCCAGTACTTC.

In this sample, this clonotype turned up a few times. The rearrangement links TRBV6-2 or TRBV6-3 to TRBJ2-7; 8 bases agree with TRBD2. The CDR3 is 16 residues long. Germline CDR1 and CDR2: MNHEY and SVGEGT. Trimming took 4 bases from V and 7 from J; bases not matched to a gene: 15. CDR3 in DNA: TGTGCCAGCAGTTCAAGAACCTCTAGCGGGCCTTTGGAGCAGTACTTC. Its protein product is CASSSRTSSGPLEQYF.

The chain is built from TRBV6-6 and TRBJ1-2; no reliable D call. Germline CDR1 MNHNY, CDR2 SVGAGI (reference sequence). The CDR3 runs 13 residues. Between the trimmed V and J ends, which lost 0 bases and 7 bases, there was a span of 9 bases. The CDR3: CASSYSLGLGYTF. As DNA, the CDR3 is TGTGCCAGCAGTTACTCCCTCGGGCTTGGCTACACCTTC.

The CDR3 nucleotides are TGCAGTGCTAGTACCAGGGTGGCCTACGAGCAGTACTTC. Protein product: CSASTRVAYEQYF. The V gene is TRBV20-1, the J gene TRBJ2-7; possible D gene TRBD1, 5 bases. Germline lookup yields CDR1 DFQATT and CDR2 SNEGSKA (reference sequence). CDR3 length: 13 residues. The V end was cut by 3 bases, the J end by 2 bases, with 11 bases between.

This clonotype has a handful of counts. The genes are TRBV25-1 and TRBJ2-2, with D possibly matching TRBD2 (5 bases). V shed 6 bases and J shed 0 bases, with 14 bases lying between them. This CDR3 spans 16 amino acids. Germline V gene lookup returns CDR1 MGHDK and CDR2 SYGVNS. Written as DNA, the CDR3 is TGTGCCAGCAGCGTAGCCAGCGGAACGAACACCGGGGAGCTGTTTTTT. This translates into CASSVASGTNTGELFF.

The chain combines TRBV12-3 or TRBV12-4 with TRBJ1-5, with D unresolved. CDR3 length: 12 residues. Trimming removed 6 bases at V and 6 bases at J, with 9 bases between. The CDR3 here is CASREGGQPQHF. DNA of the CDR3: TGTGCCAGCAGGGAGGGTGGTCAGCCCCAGCATTTT.

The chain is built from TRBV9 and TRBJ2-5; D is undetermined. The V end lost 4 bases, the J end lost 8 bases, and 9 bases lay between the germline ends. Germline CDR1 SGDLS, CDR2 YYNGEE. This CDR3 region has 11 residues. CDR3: CASSQDQTQYF. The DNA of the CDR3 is TGTGCCAGCAGCCAAGATCAAACCCAGTACTTC.

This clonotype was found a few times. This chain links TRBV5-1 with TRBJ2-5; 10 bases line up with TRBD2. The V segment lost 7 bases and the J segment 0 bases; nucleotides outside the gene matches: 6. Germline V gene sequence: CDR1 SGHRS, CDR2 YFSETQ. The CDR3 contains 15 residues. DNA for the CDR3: TGCGCCAGCTCCCTAGCGGGGGCCCACCAAGAGACCCAGTACTTC. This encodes CASSLAGAHQETQYF.

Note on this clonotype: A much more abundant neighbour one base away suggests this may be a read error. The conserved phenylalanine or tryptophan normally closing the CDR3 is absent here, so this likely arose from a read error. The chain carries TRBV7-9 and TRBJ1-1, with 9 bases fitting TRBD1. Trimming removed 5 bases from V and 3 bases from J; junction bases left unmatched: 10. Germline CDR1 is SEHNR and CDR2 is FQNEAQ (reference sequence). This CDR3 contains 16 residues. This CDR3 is CASSPGQGRVDTEAFL. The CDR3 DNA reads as TGTGCCAGCAGCCCCGGACAGGGGAGGGTGGACACTGAAGCTTTCCTT.

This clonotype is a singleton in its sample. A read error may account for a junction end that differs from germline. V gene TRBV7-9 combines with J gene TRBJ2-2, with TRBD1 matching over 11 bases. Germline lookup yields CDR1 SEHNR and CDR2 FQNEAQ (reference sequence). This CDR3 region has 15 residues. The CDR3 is CASSPGQGDPGELFF. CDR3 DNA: TGCGCCAGCAGCCCGGGACAGGGGGACCCCGGGGAGCTGTTTTTT.

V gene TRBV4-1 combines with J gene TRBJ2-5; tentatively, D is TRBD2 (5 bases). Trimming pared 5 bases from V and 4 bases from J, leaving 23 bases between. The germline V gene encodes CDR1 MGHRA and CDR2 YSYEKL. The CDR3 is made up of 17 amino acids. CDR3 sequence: CASSARGILGGGETQYF. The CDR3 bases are TGCGCCAGCAGCGCCAGAGGGATATTAGGAGGCGGAGAGACCCAGTACTTC.